This TCR beta chain was recorded in a study of blood T cell repertoires in COVID-19. Study information: From T cells, B-cell-depleted T cells, or PBMCs came the material, which was cDNA or gDNA.

Only in-frame clones appear in the TCRdb table, and some are missing; sequencing was by immunoSEQ multiplex PCR. The sample records 180,000 or so clones, 84% being singletons. This CDR3 contains 13 residues. In germline, CDR1 is SNHLY, CDR2 FYNNEI. The V end lost 7 bases, the J end lost 5 bases, and 15 bases lay between the germline ends. The source of this sequence is a woman in her 70s with COVID-19, enrolled during active disease. The sequenced sample consisted of peripheral blood. The J gene is TRBJ2-7, the V gene TRBV2; a weak D match, TRBD1 (6 bases). CDR3 protein: CASKFTRGDEQYV. DNA for the CDR3: TGTGCCAGCAAGTTTACCAGGGGCGACGAGCAGTACGTC.